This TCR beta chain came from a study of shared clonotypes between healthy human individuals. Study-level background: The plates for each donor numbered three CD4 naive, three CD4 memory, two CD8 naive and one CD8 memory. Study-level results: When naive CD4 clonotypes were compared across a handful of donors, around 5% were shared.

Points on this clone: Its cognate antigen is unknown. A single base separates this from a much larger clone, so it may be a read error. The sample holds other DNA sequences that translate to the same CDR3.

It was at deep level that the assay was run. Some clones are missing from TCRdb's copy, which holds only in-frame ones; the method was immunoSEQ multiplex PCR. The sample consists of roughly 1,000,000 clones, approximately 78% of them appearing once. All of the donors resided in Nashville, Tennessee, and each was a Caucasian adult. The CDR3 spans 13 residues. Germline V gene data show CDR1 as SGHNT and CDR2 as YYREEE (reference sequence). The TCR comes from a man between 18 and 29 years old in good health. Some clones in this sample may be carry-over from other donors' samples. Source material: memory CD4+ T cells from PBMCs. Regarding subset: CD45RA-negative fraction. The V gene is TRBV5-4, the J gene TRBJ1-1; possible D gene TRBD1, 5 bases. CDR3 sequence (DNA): TGTGCCAGCAGCTTGGGTGGGGGAACTGAAGCCTTCTTT. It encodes CASSLGGGTEAFF.